The sequence of this T cell receptor beta chain was determined in a study of T cells in Graves' hyperthyroidism and ophthalmopathy. Findings of the study overall: Most clonotypes expanded in thyroid above 0.001 were likewise present in blood.

Germline-derived CDR1 and CDR2 are MDHEN and SYDVKM. The CDR3 runs to 14 residues. V was trimmed by 6 bases and J by 0 bases, leaving 9 bases between them. Of note for this clonotype: Its cognate antigen is unknown.

Researchers amplified the TCR beta CDR3 regions from RNA transcripts. The study used the HTBI primer set for a first-round RT-PCR of the TCR CDR3. TCRdb passed the multiplex PCR reads through MiXCR, listing each CDR3 protein once. The table records some 360,000 distinct CDR3 sequences, approximately 13% of them present only once. Sequencing was done on a sample of blood. The chain is built from TRBV28 and TRBJ2-4, with D hard to call. The clonotype comes from a woman aged 60-70 years with Graves' hyperthyroidism. The CDR3 bases are TGTGCCAGCAGAAAAGCAGGAGCCAAAAACATTCAGTACTTC. This sequence encodes CASRKAGAKNIQYF.